The 2 T cell receptor beta chains below all came from one sample that was sequenced in a study of T cell changes during pregnancy in multiple sclerosis (dated by TCRdb to about 2019). The method was the immunoSEQ multiplex PCR assay. TCRdb re-hosts the immuneACCESS table, in-frame sequences only. Its copies lack some clones; in the studies checked, an unresolved V gene accounts for under half of them, and the cause for the rest is not known. This sample holds 45,000 to 70,000 clones; more than 85% were observed only once. The ten largest clones take up approximately 2.8% of the sample. Material: peripheral blood, obtained in the third trimester of pregnancy. These receptors all come from a female donor in good health, enrolled as a control in a pregnancy study.

The J gene is TRBJ2-7, the V gene TRBV11-2, with 11 nucleotides matching TRBD2. With V trimmed by 6 bases and J by 4 bases, 8 bases remained unmatched. This CDR3 has 15 residues. The germline V gene encodes CDR1 SGHAT and CDR2 FQNNGV. This CDR3 reads CASRATSGSLYEQYF. The DNA of the CDR3 is TGTGCCAGCAGGGCTACTAGCGGGAGTTTATACGAGCAGTACTTC. Full variable domain (rest looked up from reference TRBV11-2 and TRBJ2-7): EAGVAQSPRYKIIEKRQSVAFWCNPISGHATLYWYQQILGQGPKLLIQFQNNGVVDDSQLPKDRFSAERLKGVDSTLKIQPAKLEDSAVYLCASRATSGSLYEQYFGPGTRLTVT.

The chain carries TRBV27 and TRBJ1-5; D unresolved. Germline CDR1 and CDR2: MNHEY and SMNVEV (reference sequence). CDR3 length equals 15 residues. V was clipped by 1 base and J by 2 bases, with 9 bases between them. The CDR3 sequence is CASSLYRGGNQPQHF. CDR3 nucleotides: TGTGCCAGCAGTTTATATCGAGGCGGCAATCAGCCCCAGCATTTT.